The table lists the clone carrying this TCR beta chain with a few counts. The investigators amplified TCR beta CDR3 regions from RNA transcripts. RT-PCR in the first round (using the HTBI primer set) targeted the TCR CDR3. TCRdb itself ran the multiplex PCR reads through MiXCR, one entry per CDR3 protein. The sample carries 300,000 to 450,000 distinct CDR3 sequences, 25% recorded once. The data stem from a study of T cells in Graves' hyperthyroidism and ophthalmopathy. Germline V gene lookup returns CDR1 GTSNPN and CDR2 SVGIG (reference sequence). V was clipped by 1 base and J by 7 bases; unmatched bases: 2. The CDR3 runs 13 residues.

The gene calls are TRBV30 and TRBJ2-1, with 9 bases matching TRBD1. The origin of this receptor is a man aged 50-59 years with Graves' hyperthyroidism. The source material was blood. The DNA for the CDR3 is TGTGCCTGGAGTGGGACAGGGGCGAATGAGCAGTTCTTC. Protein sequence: CAWSGTGANEQFF. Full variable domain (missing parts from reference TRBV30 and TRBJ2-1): SQTIHQWPATLVQPVGSPLSLECTVEGTSNPNLYWYRQAAGRGLQLLFYSVGIGQISSEVPQNLSASRPQDRQFILSSKKLLLSDSGFYLCAWSGTGANEQFFGPGTRLTVL.